The T cell receptor beta chain described here comes from a study of blood T cells in healthy people across ages. Overall study findings and caveats: Among T cells, TCR beta diversity per million cells dropped roughly linearly as age rose.

The study drew donors from healthy Caucasian individuals in Russia aged roughly 6 to 90. Total RNA was isolated from each sample in quantities of at least 5 micrograms. The V end was cut by 5 bases, the J end by 5 bases, with 4 bases between. Germline lookup yields CDR1 MGHDK and CDR2 SYGVNS. The CDR3 is made up of 10 amino acids. The authors ran a second PCR of 7 to 11 cycles using a sample-barcoded 5' primer and a J-beta primer mix. From the 5' RACE reads, TCRdb called clonotypes with MiXCR, one entry per CDR3 protein. The data hold 800,000 to 1,000,000 distinct CDR3 sequences, with under 50% observed a single time. In its sample, this clonotype was seen a few times. The antigen is unknown. This clone may be a read error of a much larger clone one base away.

This rearrangement joins TRBV25-1 to TRBJ2-7; no reliable D call. The sequence was collected from a man younger than 40 in good health. The sample was blood. The CDR3 loop reads CASSSHEQYF. CDR3 nucleotide sequence: TGTGCCAGCAGTTCCCACGAGCAGTACTTC.